This T cell receptor beta chain derives from a study of cytomegalovirus exposure and HLA in healthy donors (dated by TCRdb to the late 2010s). Regarding the complete study: According to a later analysis, one platform produced both the approximately 110 validation repertoires and the 700 or so repertoires of the first cohort. The study aimed to test whether signatures of past pathogen exposure could be identified by cataloging public T cell receptors. A separate validation cohort of 90 to 150 different subjects was used in addition to the 666-subject first cohort. The study combined high-throughput TCR immunosequencing, statistical association of individual TCRs with disease status, and machine learning to predict cytomegalovirus infection status.

The donors belonged to the validation cohort of roughly 120 subjects, which was separate from the roughly 680-subject first cohort. Library creation used the immunoSEQ multiplex PCR assay. Per the original workflow: A statistical classification framework was built for diagnosing cytomegalovirus status from the catalog of TCR beta chain sequences. Imported from immuneACCESS, the table was reduced by TCRdb to in-frame sequences with V and J called. These copies leave out some clones; in studies compared against another copy, an unresolved V gene accounts for under half, and the cause of the remainder is not known. D and trimming come from the DNA, and the V and J calls and clone size come from that table. For this sample there are around 150,000 clones; 95% to 96% appear just once. The ten largest clones add up to more than 0.7% of the sample. Including cysteine and phenylalanine, the CDR3 has 17 amino acids. The retained sequence is limited to the CDR3, 51 bases, with the frame set at the first base. V and J lose 1 base and 0 bases, and a span of 15 bases separates them. CDR1 and CDR2 are read off the germline V gene (reference sequence) as MNHEY and SMNVEV.

Study-wide findings and limitations: A few of the identified cytomegalovirus-associated TCR beta chains were confirmed in vitro to be specific for cytomegalovirus antigens. In the study, approximately 150 TCR beta chains were listed as associated with cytomegalovirus. The validation cohort had no HLA typing available for a later analysis, so co-occurrence within that cohort was assessed over all 120 or so repertoires. Of the cluster scores, approximately 95% were above 0 in a later analysis, which found that TCRs clustered in the first cohort also tended to co-occur in the 110 or so validation repertoires. The authors suggested that the approach could potentially be extended to other disease states and immunological phenotypes. While some public TCRs were present in many individuals, most TCR sequences turned up only very rarely across donors. In both the original and validation cohorts, the classifier was reported to diagnose cytomegalovirus status with high specificity and sensitivity.

To note about this clone: Its recognized antigen is unknown. Per-base qualities were not stored, and no clone one base away is much larger.

The sequence was obtained from a woman aged 18 to 35 in good health and CMV-seronegative. The rearrangement combines TRBV27 with TRBJ1-2; too little of a D gene remains to name it. Sequencing input: PBMCs. The CDR3 loop reads CASSLFAGSLANYGYTF. The DNA is as follows: TGTGCCAGCAGTTTATTCGCAGGCAGCTTAGCTAACTATGGCTACACCTTC.